The 7 T cell receptor beta chains below come from one sample, sequenced in a study of T cells in Graves' hyperthyroidism and ophthalmopathy. Using RNA transcripts as the source, TCR beta CDR3 regions were amplified. With the HTBI primer set, the TCR CDR3 went through a first round of RT-PCR. In TCRdb, the multiplex PCR reads were re-called with MiXCR into one record per CDR3 protein. The sample has about 210,000 distinct CDR3 sequences, about a sixth seen once. Material for sequencing was blood. The receptors come from a man aged 50 or older with Graves' hyperthyroidism.

This clonotype was seen repeatedly, ten times or more. The rearrangement joins TRBV12-3 or TRBV12-4 to TRBJ2-1, with 10 bases lining up with TRBD1. The CDR3 is 14 amino acids. V was pared by 10 bases and J by 6 bases, with 9 bases of the junction left unmatched. Here the CDR3 reads CATTWTGGTNEQFF. The CDR3, as DNA: TGTGCCACCACGTGGACAGGGGGTACCAATGAGCAGTTCTTC.

The V gene is TRBV29-1, the J gene TRBJ2-7; D is ambiguous. Germline values: CDR1 SQVTM, CDR2 ANQGSEA. The CDR3 is 13 residues long. Trimming stripped 5 bases from V and 5 bases from J, with 16 bases between. The CDR3 DNA reads TGCAGCGTTAGAGACTCCGAGGACCACGAGCAGTACTTC. Residues: CSVRDSEDHEQYF.

This clonotype was counted ten times or more. The chain links TRBV12-3 or TRBV12-4 to TRBJ2-1, with no clear D. Trimming took 6 bases from V and 5 from J, leaving 8 bases between them. The length of the CDR3 is 12 residues. As DNA, the CDR3 is TGTGCCAGCAGCAGCCGGGACAATGAGCAGTTCTTC. This translates into CASSSRDNEQFF.

This clonotype was found many times. The chain employs TRBV20-1 and TRBJ1-2; possible D gene TRBD1, 5 bases. The length of the CDR3 is 14 residues. V dropped 6 bases and J dropped 4 bases, with 18 bases sitting between them. Germline lookup yields CDR1 DFQATT and CDR2 SNEGSKA (reference sequence). CDR3 DNA: TGCAGTGCCGGTTTGCAGGGCTCGGGCTATGGCTACACCTTC. Encoded protein: CSAGLQGSGYGYTF.

The V call is TRBV20-1, the J call TRBJ2-2; 7 bases match TRBD1. With 4 bases clipped from V and 0 bases from J, the junction kept 2 bases outside the gene matches. Germline V gives CDR1 DFQATT, CDR2 SNEGSKA (reference sequence). The CDR3 has 14 amino acids. The CDR3 spells CSAKQGSNTGELFF. The DNA of the CDR3 is TGCAGTGCTAAACAGGGGTCGAACACCGGGGAGCTGTTTTTT.

V usage is TRBV5-4 and J usage is TRBJ2-1; D unresolved. Near its end, the DNA agrees better with TRBJ2-7, so the J call may be wrong. The CDR3 is 15 amino acids. The germline V gene has CDR1 SGHNT and CDR2 YYREEE (reference sequence). The CDR3 reads CASSLGGSNYNEQYF. In nucleotides, the CDR3 is TGTGCCAGCAGCTTGGGTGGCAGTAACTACAATGAGCAGTACTTC.

This clonotype appeared once. This chain connects TRBV29-1 to TRBJ2-7, with 7 bases lining up with TRBD2. The CDR3 contains 13 residues. Germline V gene data show CDR1 as SQVTM and CDR2 as ANQGSEA. V lost 5 bases, J lost 3 bases, and 7 bases stayed unmatched. The chain's CDR3 is CSVQRREGYEQYF. The DNA for the CDR3 is TGCAGCGTTCAGAGGAGGGAGGGCTACGAGCAGTACTTC.